These 9 T cell receptor beta chains were all obtained from the same sample, sequenced in a study of T-cell memory formation after mild COVID-19 (dated by TCRdb to the early 2020s). Library method: 5' RACE. For sequencing, an Illumina NovaSeq 6000 was employed. The public reads were reprocessed in TCRdb via fastp at Q25 and MiXCR, keeping in-frame beta chains. CDR3 protein duplicates are merged, each entry listing the most common genes and DNA. A total of approximately 490,000 distinct CDR3 sequences appear in this sample, 20% of them only once. The top ten constitute under 15% of the sample. Sequenced material: PBMCs or a T cell subset sorted from them (not recorded which). These receptors were taken from an adult woman who had mild COVID-19 (a few samples of this study predate the infection). The sample titles of this study are shuffled in the database, so cell type and time point are left out; the donor was told from shared clones.

The chain is built from TRBV7-3 and TRBJ2-3; TRBD2 might be the D (5 bases). Trimming took off 1 base at V and 4 bases at J, with 12 bases between the two ends. The CDR3 totals 15 residues. The germline gives CDR1 SGHTA, CDR2 FQGTGA. CDR3 coding DNA: TGTGCCAGCAGCTTAAACTACGGGGATGCAGATACGCAGTATTTT. This encodes CASSLNYGDADTQYF. The variable domain in full, completed from reference TRBV7-3 and TRBJ2-3, reads GAGVSQTPSNKVTEKGKYVELRCDPISGHTALYWYRQSLGQGPEFLIYFQGTGAADDSGLPNDRFFAVRPEGSVSTLKIQRTERGDSAVYLCASSLNYGDADTQYFGPGTRLTVL.

This clonotype was detected only a few times. V gene TRBV5-6 combines with J gene TRBJ2-7; D unresolved. With 4 bases removed from V and 0 bases from J, the gap between germline ends came to 14 bases. This CDR3 is 15 amino acids long. The germline gives CDR1 SGHDT, CDR2 YYEEEE. CDR3 residues: CASSPEIGRSYEQYF. The DNA of the CDR3 is TGTGCCAGCAGCCCGGAAATAGGGCGCTCCTACGAGCAGTACTTC. Combining the CDR3 with reference TRBV5-6 and TRBJ2-7 gives the whole variable domain DAGVTQSPTHLIKTRGQQVTLRCSPKSGHDTVSWYQQALGQGPQFIFQYYEEEERQRGNFPDRFSGHQFPNYSSELNVNALLLGDSALYLCASSPEIGRSYEQYFGPGTRLTVT.

The V and J genes are TRBV6-6 and TRBJ2-7, with TRBD1 as a possible D gene (5 bases). The germline CDR1 and CDR2 sequences are MNHNY and SVGAGI (reference sequence). The CDR3 has 19 residues. Trimming shortened V by 2 bases and J by 0 bases, and 23 bases separated the two germline ends. For the CDR3, the DNA is TGTGCCAGCAGTTACGAGTATGTTCGCAGGGCCTCCAGCTCCTACGAGCAGTACTTC. This translates into CASSYEYVRRASSSYEQYF.

The chain links TRBV6-1 to TRBJ2-7; D unresolved. With 7 bases removed from V and 2 bases from J, the gap between germline ends came to 6 bases. The germline CDR1 and CDR2 sequences are MNHNS and SASEGT. This CDR3 is 11 amino acids long. For the CDR3, the DNA is TGTGCCAGCATGCGGACCTACGAGCAGTACTTC. This translates into CASMRTYEQYF.

This clonotype was recorded many times. The chain carries TRBV20-1 and TRBJ2-7; the D gene is possibly TRBD2 (8 bases). The CDR3 length is 12 residues. V shed 6 bases and J shed 10 bases, with 19 bases lying between them. In germline, CDR1 is DFQATT, CDR2 SNEGSKA (reference sequence). The CDR3 sequence is CSAPREGARQYF. For the CDR3, the DNA is TGCAGTGCCCCTCGGGAGGGGGCGAGACAGTACTTC.

The chain joins TRBV4-1 to TRBJ2-3; TRBD2 agrees at 9 bases. The CDR3 runs 16 residues. CDR1 and CDR2 (germline): MGHRA, YSYEKL. Trimming removed 3 bases from V and 3 bases from J; junction bases left unmatched: 7. The CDR3 region has the DNA TGCGCCAGCAGCCACGAACATGGACTAGCGACAGATACGCAGTATTTT. As protein: CASSHEHGLATDTQYF.

This clonotype was detected only a few times. This chain's CDR3 is CASSPPGLAGAPDTQYF. For the CDR3, the DNA is TGCGCCAGCAGTCCCCCCGGGCTAGCGGGAGCCCCAGATACGCAGTATTTT. The chain recombines TRBV23-1 with TRBJ2-3, with 10 bases that match TRBD2. TRBV23-1 is marked as an open reading frame, function uncertain. The CDR3 runs 17 residues. The trim removed 4 bases at V and 4 bases at J, leaving 11 bases unmatched.

This clonotype was seen a few times. The chain combines TRBV2 with TRBJ2-2; TRBD2 matches 8 bases. The CDR3 runs to 15 residues. The J segment lost 0 bases and the V segment lost 3 bases, leaving 0 bases of the junction unmatched. Germline values: CDR1 SNHLY, CDR2 FYNNEI. The CDR3 protein is CASSDGGANTGELFF. In nucleotides, the CDR3 is TGTGCCAGCAGTGACGGGGGGGCGAACACCGGGGAGCTGTTTTTT. The full variable domain, its missing parts supplied by reference TRBV2 and TRBJ2-2, is EPEVTQTPSHQVTQMGQEVILRCVPISNHLYFYWYRQILGQKVEFLVSFYNNEISEKSEIFDDQFSVERPDGSNFTLKIRSTKLEDSAMYFCASSDGGANTGELFFGEGSRLTVL.

The chain is built from TRBV6-6 and TRBJ1-1; 8 nucleotides line up with TRBD1. The ends lost 5 bases at V and 1 base at J; junction bases unmatched: 3. The germline V gene encodes CDR1 MNHNY and CDR2 SVGAGI (reference sequence). CDR3 length: 14 amino acids. CDR3 residues: CASSGQGANTEAFF. CDR3 in DNA: TGTGCCAGCAGTGGACAGGGTGCGAACACTGAAGCTTTCTTT.